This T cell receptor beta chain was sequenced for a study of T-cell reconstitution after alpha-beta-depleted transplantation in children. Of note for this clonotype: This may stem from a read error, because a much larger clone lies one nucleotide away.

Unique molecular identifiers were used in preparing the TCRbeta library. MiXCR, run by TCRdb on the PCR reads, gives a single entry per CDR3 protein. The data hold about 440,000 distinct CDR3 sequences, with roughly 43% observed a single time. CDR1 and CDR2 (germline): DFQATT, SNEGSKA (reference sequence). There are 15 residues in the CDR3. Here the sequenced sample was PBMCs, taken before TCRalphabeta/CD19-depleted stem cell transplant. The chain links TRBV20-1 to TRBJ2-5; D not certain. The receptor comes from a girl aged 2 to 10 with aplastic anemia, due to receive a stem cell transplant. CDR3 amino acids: CSARAGGSPQETRYF. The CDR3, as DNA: TGCAGTGCTAGGGCTGGCGGCTCACCGCAAGAGACCCGGTACTTC.